Included here is one TCR beta chain sequence, with context. This clonotype was seen ten or more times. Its antigen specificity is not known. No base-level quality is on record; no much larger clone is a single base apart. The sample comes from a study of breast tumors, draining lymph nodes, adjacent tissues (TCRdb year 2016). Concerning the study at large: Breast cancer patients provided tumor, adjacent nontumor tissue and axillary lymph nodes, and the study compared the TCR beta repertoires across these three sources. In human breast cancer, the study set out to assess how tumor, surrounding tissue and draining lymph node repertoires relate to one another and whether T cells might be exchanged between them.

General findings and caveats noted by the study authors: The similarity between tumor and nontumor tissue repertoires was significantly greater in luminal-like breast cancer than in basal-like breast cancer. Tumor T-cell repertoires showed less diversity than lymph node repertoires and more diversity than nontumor tissue repertoires, and tumor T-cell repertoires showed preferential V and J gene usage. The conclusion that tumor T cells originate in lymph nodes was presented as consistent with a hypothesis rather than as directly demonstrated. The data were considered consistent with most tumor T cells being derived from the lymph node and subsequently expanding within tumor tissue.

CDR1 and CDR2 are drawn from the germline V gene: SGHRS, YFSETQ. The CDR3, cysteine through phenylalanine, is 16 amino acids long. CDR3 DNA only is kept here, 48 bases in frame from base 1. V is clipped by 0 bases and J by 1 base, and the sequence between their germline boundaries is 13 bases long. The sample was run on an Illumina HiSeq 2000. TCR beta chain libraries were generated by multiplex PCR amplification. High-throughput sequencing was used to analyze the amplified TCR beta chain products. The public reads were reprocessed in TCRdb via fastp at Q25 and MiXCR, keeping in-frame beta chains. Each CDR3 protein gets just one entry, which takes the most common genes and DNA from the rows behind it. The sample table lists approximately 180,000 distinct CDR3 sequences, 33% of them with a count of one. Clones ranked in the top ten supply roughly 3.8% of the sample. Lymph node samples were obtained from the axillary draining lymph nodes of breast cancer patients.

The sequence was collected from a female donor with breast cancer. Some clones in this sample may be carry-over from other donors' samples. This sequence uses TRBV5-1 and TRBJ2-5; TRBD1 is possibly the D segment (5 matching bases). Sequencing used axillary lymph node tissue. The DNA is as follows: TGCGCCAGCAGCTTGGGTACGAAGGGGATCCAAGAGACCCAGTACTTC. Translation gives CASSLGTKGIQETQYF.